The 14 T cell receptor beta chains given below trace back to one sample, sequenced in a study of blood T cell repertoires in COVID-19. Produced via immunoSEQ multiplex PCR; TCRdb's table is partial and in-frame only. Of 60,000 to 70,000 clones listed, 79% are singletons. Sequenced input: peripheral blood. Receptors were obtained from a woman aged 65 to 85 with acute or convalescent COVID-19.

The V call is TRBV28, the J call TRBJ1-4, with 8 bases that match TRBD1. V lost 5 bases and J lost 4; bases outside the gene matches: 3. CDR3 length: 14 amino acids. CDR1 and CDR2 (germline): MDHEN, SYDVKM. The CDR3 DNA reads as TGTGCCAGCAGTCGGGACAGGCTTAATGAAAAACTGTTTTTT. It translates to CASSRDRLNEKLFF.

The CDR3 protein is CASRGQGNTGELFF. The CDR3 DNA sequence: TGTGCCAGCAGAGGACAGGGGAACACCGGGGAGCTGTTTTTT. The chain is built from TRBV2 and TRBJ2-2; 8 nucleotides align to TRBD1. This CDR3 region has 14 residues. Germline CDR1 is SNHLY and CDR2 is FYNNEI. Trimming removed 6 bases from V and 1 base from J; junction bases left unmatched: 1. Filled out from reference TRBV2 and TRBJ2-2, the complete variable domain reads EPEVTQTPSHQVTQMGQEVILRCVPISNHLYFYWYRQILGQKVEFLVSFYNNEISEKSEIFDDQFSVERPDGSNFTLKIRSTKLEDSAMYFCASRGQGNTGELFFGEGSRLTVL.

V is TRBV10-2 and J is TRBJ2-7; 10 positions agree with TRBD2. Trimming removed 2 bases from V and 4 bases from J; junction bases left unmatched: 5. Germline CDR1 is WSHSY and CDR2 is SAAADI. This CDR3 is 15 amino acids long. The CDR3 protein is CASSEASGGRYEQYF. CDR3 sequence (DNA): TGCGCCAGCAGTGAGGCTAGCGGGGGCAGGTACGAGCAGTACTTC.

This CDR3 reads CATKEGGVYNEQFF. In DNA form, the CDR3 reads TGTGCCACTAAGGAGGGCGGGGTATACAATGAGCAGTTCTTC. V gene TRBV2 combines with J gene TRBJ2-1; D might be TRBD2 (6 bases). The CDR3 loop spans 14 amino acids. V was cut by 10 bases and J by 4 bases, with 17 bases left in between. Germline-derived CDR1 and CDR2 are SNHLY and FYNNEI.

The chain's CDR3 is CASSEEGWVFF. The CDR3 DNA sequence: TGTGCCAGCAGTGAGGAGGGGTGGGTGTTTTTT. The rearrangement uses TRBV6-1 and TRBJ1-4, with a weak D call TRBD1 (5 bases). CDR1 MNHNS and CDR2 SASEGT come from the germline V gene. This CDR3 is 11 amino acids long. Deletions cut 3 bases from V and 15 bases from J, with 11 bases between.

The V and J genes are TRBV14 and TRBJ2-7; no clear D gene. The V and J ends lost 8 bases and 2 bases respectively, with 7 bases between them. The CDR3 is 11 amino acids. Germline loops: CDR1 SGHDN, CDR2 FVKESK. This CDR3 reads CASGTPYEQYF. In DNA, the CDR3 is TGTGCCAGCGGTACTCCCTACGAGCAGTACTTC.

The rearrangement joins TRBV5-1 to TRBJ2-1, with D possibly TRBD2 on 5 matching bases. The germline V gene encodes CDR1 SGHRS and CDR2 YFSETQ. The V and J ends lost 4 bases and 0 bases respectively, with 17 bases between them. The CDR3 length is 17 residues. The CDR3 loop reads CASSPSRTRSSYNEQFF. The CDR3 DNA follows: TGCGCCAGCAGCCCCTCCAGGACTCGGAGCTCCTACAATGAGCAGTTCTTC.

The V call is TRBV11-3, the J call TRBJ2-6; maybe TRBD2 (6 bases). The CDR3 length is 15 residues. CDR1 is SGHNT and CDR2 is YENEEA in the germline V gene. V was cut by 1 base and J by 2 bases, with 6 bases left in between. CDR3 in amino acids: CASSLGEAGANVLTF. CDR3 nucleotides: TGTGCCAGCAGCTTAGGGGAGGCTGGGGCCAACGTCCTGACTTTC.

This clone has more than one count but fewer than ten. The chain links TRBV5-6 to TRBJ1-5; 7 nucleotides match TRBD1. With V trimmed by 3 bases and J by 5 bases, 8 bases remained unmatched. Germline V gene data show CDR1 as SGHDT and CDR2 as YYEEEE. This CDR3 is built from 15 residues. Here the CDR3 DNA reads TGTGCCAGCAGCTCGACAGGGATCTGGCATCAGCCCCAGCATTTT. Its translation is CASSSTGIWHQPQHF. The full variable domain, in which reference TRBV5-6 and TRBJ1-5 provide the parts outside the CDR3, is DAGVTQSPTHLIKTRGQQVTLRCSPKSGHDTVSWYQQALGQGPQFIFQYYEEEERQRGNFPDRFSGHQFPNYSSELNVNALLLGDSALYLCASSSTGIWHQPQHFGDGTRLSIL.

The genes are TRBV19 and TRBJ1-2; D remains unclear. CDR1 LNHDA and CDR2 SQIVND come from the germline V gene (reference sequence). This CDR3 is built from 13 residues. The V and J ends lost 6 bases and 6 bases respectively, with 14 bases between them. CDR3 residues: CASRPQGADGYTF. CDR3 sequence (DNA): TGTGCCAGTAGACCTCAAGGTGCGGATGGCTACACCTTC.

The rearrangement uses TRBV29-1 and TRBJ1-1; 10 bases align to TRBD1. The V gene end was trimmed by 8 bases and the J gene end by 5 bases; junction bases not matched to a gene: 8. The germline V gene has CDR1 SQVTM and CDR2 ANQGSEA. There are 13 residues in the CDR3. This CDR3 is CSTATGGYTEAFF. As DNA, the CDR3 is TGCAGCACTGCGACAGGGGGCTATACTGAAGCTTTCTTT. Full variable domain (remainder filled in from reference TRBV29-1 and TRBJ1-1): SAVISQKPSRDICQRGTSLTIQCQVDSQVTMMFWYRQQPGQSLTLIATANQGSEATYESGFVIDKFPISRPNLTFSTLTVSNMSPEDSSIYLCSTATGGYTEAFFGQGTRLTVV.

This clone appeared a few times. This chain connects TRBV6-2 or TRBV6-3 to TRBJ1-1; D perhaps matches TRBD1 (6 bases). Germline values: CDR1 MNHEY, CDR2 SVGEGT. V lost 0 bases, J lost 4 bases, and 9 bases lay in between. This CDR3 spans 14 amino acids. The CDR3 reads CASSYSTRGTEAFF. DNA for the CDR3: TGTGCCAGCAGTTACTCGACCAGGGGCACTGAAGCTTTCTTT.

This chain uses TRBV5-4 with TRBJ2-7; possibly TRBD2 for D (7 bases). V lost 2 bases, J lost 1 base, and 13 bases lay in between. This CDR3 has 15 residues. Germline V gene lookup returns CDR1 SGHNT and CDR2 YYREEE (reference sequence). CDR3 nucleotides: TGTGCCAGCAGCTTATGGGGGGGGCTGTCCTACGAGCAGTACTTC. Its protein product is CASSLWGGLSYEQYF.

The chain carries TRBV11-2 and TRBJ2-2; 14 bases are shared with TRBD2. Trimming removed 5 bases from V and 6 bases from J; junction bases left unmatched: 14. CDR3 length: 19 amino acids. Per the germline V gene, CDR1 is SGHAT and CDR2 is FQNNGV. CDR3 in amino acids: CASSPKRLAGGPGPGELFF. The DNA of the CDR3 is TGTGCCAGCAGCCCGAAACGACTAGCGGGGGGGCCCGGTCCCGGGGAGCTGTTTTTT.